This TCR beta chain was recorded in a study of blood T cells in healthy people across ages. This CDR3 is 15 amino acids long. V was clipped by 1 base and J by 3 bases; unmatched bases: 5. Germline V gene data show CDR1 as ENHRY and CDR2 as SYGVKD. About this clonotype itself: The antigen is undetermined.

Notes on the study in general: Long-lived and aged donors differed, with more naive CD4+ cells and higher diversity in the long-lived.

For the second PCR, which ran for about 6 to 12 cycles, a sample-barcoded 5' primer and a J-beta primer mix were used. TCRdb itself ran the 5' RACE reads through MiXCR, one entry per CDR3 protein. The data contain about 970,000 distinct CDR3 sequences, roughly 51% of them singletons. Input material: blood. The clonotype originates from a woman between 55 and 75 years old in good health. V and J are TRBV10-3 and TRBJ2-7, with 8 bases that match TRBD1. This CDR3 is CAISELDRAYYEQYF. DNA of the CDR3: TGTGCCATCAGTGAGTTGGACAGGGCATACTACGAGCAGTACTTC.